This TCR beta chain was sequenced during a study of cytomegalovirus exposure and HLA in healthy donors. CDR3 length equals 15 residues. From germline, CDR1 is SGHTA and CDR2 FQGTGA. V lost 4 bases to trimming and J lost 10 bases; unmatched junction nucleotides: 13. In the case of this clone: Its antigen is not identified.

It was with 60 Vbeta and 13 Jbeta primers that the PCR ran. Here immunoSEQ multiplex PCR was the method, and the copy in TCRdb shows in-frame clones only, minus some. Among about 130,000 clones listed, around three quarters were seen once. Study-wide results and caveats: Reports described diagnosis of cytomegalovirus status by the classifier as highly specific and sensitive.

The source is a female donor in good health and CMV-seronegative. Sequencing was performed on PBMCs. The chain has TRBV7-3 and TRBJ2-3; 8 bases fit TRBD2. The CDR3 spells CASSSAIGGLEPQYF. CDR3 coding DNA: TGTGCCAGCAGCTCCGCAATCGGGGGACTAGAGCCGCAGTATTTT.